Listed below are T cell receptor beta chains from one sample, sequenced in a study of blood T cell repertoires in COVID-19. The assay was immunoSEQ multiplex PCR, and TCRdb's table has in-frame clones only and misses some. The repertoire holds 250,000 to 350,000 clones, with 88% as singletons. Source material: peripheral blood. Receptors originate from a woman aged 25 to 39 who had recovered from COVID-19. Each CDR3 is given with its conserved first and last residue. Fields, in order: J gene, clone size, V gene, CDR3 protein. Part of the rows lack a size; the others show once, few, many or a class for expanded clones.

>TRBJ2-7|-|TRBV3-1/TRBV3-2
CASSQGFNSNYEQYF
>TRBJ1-3|-|TRBV28
CASSPGGSGNTIYF
>TRBJ1-5|once|TRBV28
CASSSSGNQPQHF
>TRBJ2-5|once|TRBV11-2
CASSLAETQYF
>TRBJ1-1|-|TRBV5-1
CASRVGGEMNTEAFF
>TRBJ1-1|-|TRBV28
CASWTGLNTEAFF
>TRBJ2-1|-|TRBV28
CASSTYGRQGFRYNEQFF
>TRBJ2-3|-|TRBV15
CATSRASGQGITTDTQYF
>TRBJ2-7|-|TRBV11-2
CASSSQRGPYEQYF
>TRBJ1-4|-|TRBV19
CASMREGDEKLFF
>TRBJ2-1|-|TRBV6-1
CASSESPPGTAKGLLFF
>TRBJ1-3|-|TRBV7-2
CASSQATSGNTIYF
>TRBJ1-2|-|TRBV3-1/TRBV3-2
CASSPGQNYGYTF
>TRBJ2-3|-|TRBV10-3
CAISVGASTDTQYF
>TRBJ2-5|-|TRBV5-1
CASSLAASGAGAQTQYF
>TRBJ2-5|few|TRBV5-6
CASSRLAYQETQYF
>TRBJ2-7|-|TRBV29-1
CSVEESSGGEQYF
>TRBJ1-4|-|TRBV19
CASSTREYANEKLFF
>TRBJ1-6|-|TRBV27
CASSLSGSGNSPLHF
>TRBJ2-3|-|TRBV2
CASSGLAGRRDTQYF
>TRBJ2-5|-|TRBV11-2
CASSLSRVVETQYF
>TRBJ2-1|-|TRBV6-6
CASTTRGLAGGNEQFF
>TRBJ2-4|-|TRBV2
CASSEVAGLKNIQYF
>TRBJ1-1|-|TRBV5-8
CASSQDRAGTEAFF
>TRBJ2-7|-|TRBV27
CASSLRTDFYEQYF